This note documents a single T cell receptor (beta chain) sequence. Its antigen is unknown. No base quality values were provided; no much bigger clone lies one nucleotide off. The entry originates in a study of T cell clonotyping in hematopoietic cell transplantation (dated by TCRdb to 2020 to 2023). Regarding the complete study: A total of 130 to 150 blood samples were collected in the study from roughly 32 consecutive transplant recipients and their related donors. Recruitment of patients ran from 2015 to early 2017, and follow-up continued until late 2020 or until death.

CDR1 and CDR2, per the germline V gene (reference sequence), are MNHEY and SMNVEV. V has 8 bases trimmed and J has 8 bases trimmed; junction bases matching no gene number 9. Spanning cysteine to phenylalanine, the CDR3 consists of 14 amino acids. The only DNA kept is the CDR3, 42 bases in frame from the first base. What the research found in general, with its limitations: Sample size was limited, and cells were not sorted, so CD4 and CD8 repertoire contributions could not be separated. Broader posttransplant TCR repertoire diversity was predicted by donor and pretransplant recipient Inverse Simpson Index values. Recipient repertoires showed only a small fraction of overlap with donor repertoires, and over 95% appeared de novo at the given depth. A decrease in recipient TCR diversity was observed after transplant, and a progressive increase in pathologically expanded clonotypes was seen from day 30 to day 180.

The immunoSEQ assay, a bias-controlled multiplex PCR using V- and J-specific primers, was used to amplify TCR beta CDR3 regions from genomic DNA. A second PCR step added a proprietary barcode and Illumina adapter sequences to the CDR3 amplicons. An Illumina MiSeq instrument was used to sequence the CDR3 libraries. Under the source paper's analysis protocol: Export and quality control were performed with immunoSEQ Analyzer 3.0, and downstream analyses were performed with R Bioconductor and Immunarch. Only productive rearrangements in the normalized downsampled data set went into calculating the repertoire metrics. Pathologically expanded clonotypes were defined as those larger than 5 templates in the normalized cohort. The Inverse Simpson Index served as the measure of repertoire diversity. To capture all clonotypes, CMV-specificity analyses were performed on the non-normalized data set. TCRdb limited this immuneACCESS table to in-frame rearrangements with V and J called. A share of clones is missing; checked studies link under half to unresolved V genes, and the rest is unexplained. That table supplies the V and J calls and clone size; D and trimming were determined from the DNA. In all, the sample holds thousands of clones, and just over 90% of those were seen once. The ten top clones hold just under 45% of the sample.

This specimen's time point label, interpreted: 100 days after allo-HCT. Blood from recipients was drawn about 28 days before transplant and again at days 30, 100 and 180 after transplant. Nuclei Lysis Solution was used to extract genomic DNA from fresh or cryopreserved unfractionated peripheral blood mononuclear cells. The sequences come from peripheral blood mononuclear cells, collected 100 days after allogeneic stem cell transplant. The chain employs TRBV27 and TRBJ1-6; 7 of the junction bases match TRBD1. The receptor comes from a female patient aged 50 to 60 who had an allogeneic stem cell transplant from a related donor, so the T cells may come from the graft donor. Some clones in this sample may be carry-over from other donors' samples. The encoded CDR3 is CASGRGGADSPLHF. The sequence in DNA is TGTGCCAGCGGTCGAGGGGGCGCAGATTCACCCCTCCACTTT.